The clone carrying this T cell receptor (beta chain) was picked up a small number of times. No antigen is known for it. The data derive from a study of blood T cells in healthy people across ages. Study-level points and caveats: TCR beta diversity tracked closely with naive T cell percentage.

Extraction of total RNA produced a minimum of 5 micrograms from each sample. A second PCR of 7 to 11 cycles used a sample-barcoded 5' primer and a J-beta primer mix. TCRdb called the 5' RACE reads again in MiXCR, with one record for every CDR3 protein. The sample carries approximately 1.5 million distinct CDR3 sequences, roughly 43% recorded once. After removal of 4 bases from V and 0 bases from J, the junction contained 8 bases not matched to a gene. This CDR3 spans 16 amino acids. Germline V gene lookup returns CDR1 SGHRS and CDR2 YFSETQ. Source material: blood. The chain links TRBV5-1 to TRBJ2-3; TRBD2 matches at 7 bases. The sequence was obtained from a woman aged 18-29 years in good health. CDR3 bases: TGCGCCAGCAGCCCCGAGGGGAGGGCTAGCACAGATACGCAGTATTTT. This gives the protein CASSPEGRASTDTQYF.